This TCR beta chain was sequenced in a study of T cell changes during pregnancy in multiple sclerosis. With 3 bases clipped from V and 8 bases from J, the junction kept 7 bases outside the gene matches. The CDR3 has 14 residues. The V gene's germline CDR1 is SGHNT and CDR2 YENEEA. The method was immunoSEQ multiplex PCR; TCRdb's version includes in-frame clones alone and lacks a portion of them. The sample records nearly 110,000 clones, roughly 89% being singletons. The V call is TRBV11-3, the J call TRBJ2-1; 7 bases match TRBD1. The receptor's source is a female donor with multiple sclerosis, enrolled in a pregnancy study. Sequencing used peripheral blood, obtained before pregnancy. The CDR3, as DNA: TGTGCCAGCAGCTTCGCGACAGGGCGGGATGAGCAGTTCTTC. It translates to CASSFATGRDEQFF. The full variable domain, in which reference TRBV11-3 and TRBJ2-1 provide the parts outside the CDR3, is EAGVVQSPRYKIIEKKQPVAFWCNPISGHNTLYWYLQNLGQGPELLIRYENEEAVDDSQLPKDRFSAERLKGVDSTLKIQPAELGDSAVYLCASSFATGRDEQFFGPGTRLTVL.